This entry is about one T cell receptor (beta chain). The antigen is undetermined. Using immunoSEQ multiplex PCR, the repertoire was profiled, and TCRdb retains in-frame clones only, with some absent. The sample has tens of thousands of clones, roughly 82% seen once. The sample comes from a study of T cell clones after liver transplantation. Study-level information: Standard immunosuppression, with no induction, continued until 12-24 months after transplant. Study results and limitations: Conclusions were preliminary, with small, heterogeneous patient groups.

The specimen comprised CD4+ T cells from blood, sampled approximately 3.5 years after liver transplant. This clonotype was obtained from a human patient who received a liver transplant. Some T cells may originate from the graft donor.

The CDR3 DNA is TGTGCCAGCCTCCTGGACCGAATGAGATCCTACGAGCAGTACTTC. It encodes CASLLDRMRSYEQYF. J is TRBJ2-7 and V is TRBV2; D ambiguous. The V gene's germline CDR1 is SNHLY and CDR2 FYNNEI. V was shortened by 8 bases and J by 1 base, with 18 bases between the two germline ends. The CDR3 spans 15 residues.